Presented here are 30 T cell receptor beta chains from one specimen sequenced in a study of shared clonotypes between healthy human individuals. Data came from immunoSEQ multiplex PCR; TCRdb stores just in-frame clones and leaves some out. The sample contains approximately 640,000 clones, 72% of which appear only once. The sequenced sample consisted of memory CD4+ T cells sorted from blood. Regarding subset: CD45RA-negative fraction. Receptor source: a woman in her 30s in good health.

V gene TRBV7-8 combines with J gene TRBJ2-2; no definite D call. In germline, CDR1 is SGHVS, CDR2 FQNEAQ. Trimming stripped 1 base from V and 2 bases from J, with 8 bases between. The CDR3 spans 15 residues. The CDR3 nucleotides are TGTGCCAGCAGCTTAGGGCAGACTAACACCGGGGAGCTGTTTTTT. This sequence encodes CASSLGQTNTGELFF.

The chain is built from TRBV6-6 and TRBJ2-1; 9 positions agree with TRBD2. Germline V gene lookup returns CDR1 MNHNY and CDR2 SVGAGI (reference sequence). The CDR3 contains 14 residues. With 8 bases clipped from V and 4 bases from J, the junction kept 6 bases outside the gene matches. The CDR3 region has the DNA TGTGCCAGCGTTGATCTAGCGGGATACAATGAGCAGTTCTTC. Its protein product is CASVDLAGYNEQFF.

The V and J genes are TRBV7-9 and TRBJ1-5, with a tentative D call TRBD1 (5 bases). The ends were cut back, 3 bases at V and 0 bases at J, with 6 bases in the middle. From germline, CDR1 is SEHNR and CDR2 FQNEAQ (reference sequence). The CDR3 extends over 14 amino acids. The CDR3 sequence is CASSFDSSNQPQHF. Here the CDR3 DNA reads TGTGCCAGCAGCTTCGACAGTAGCAATCAGCCCCAGCATTTT.

Points on this clone: This CDR3 is also generated by other DNA sequences in the sample. The chain employs TRBV29-1 and TRBJ1-4; D is possibly TRBD1 (5 bases). The germline V gene encodes CDR1 SQVTM and CDR2 ANQGSEA. This CDR3 spans 12 amino acids. V was cut by 6 bases and J by 4 bases, with 9 bases left in between. CDR3 nucleotide sequence: TGCAGCGTGCGGGGGGGTAATGAAAAACTGTTTTTT. Translation gives CSVRGGNEKLFF.

Worth noting for this clone: Other DNA sequences within the sample encode an identical CDR3. The chain combines TRBV15 with TRBJ2-2; perhaps D is TRBD1 or TRBD2 (5 bases each). The V end was cut by 5 bases, the J end by 0 bases, with 10 bases between. The germline V gene encodes CDR1 LNHNV and CDR2 YYDKDF (reference sequence). The CDR3 sequence is 15 residues long. Written as DNA, the CDR3 is TGTGCCACCAGCTCCGGGACCGCGAACACCGGGGAGCTGTTTTTT. Translating gives CATSSGTANTGELFF.

To note about this clone: Other DNA variants within this sample encode the same CDR3. This rearrangement joins TRBV5-1 to TRBJ2-5, with D perhaps TRBD2 (5 bases). V was shortened by 4 bases and J by 5 bases, with 15 bases between the two germline ends. Germline loops: CDR1 SGHRS, CDR2 YFSETQ. This CDR3 is built from 14 residues. Here the CDR3 reads CASSLGLDGETQYF. Here the CDR3 DNA reads TGCGCCAGCAGCCTCGGACTGGATGGGGAGACCCAGTACTTC.

The CDR3 DNA reads as TGCGCCAGCAGCGCATCCTACGAGCAGTACTTC. It codes for CASSASYEQYF. V and J are TRBV5-1 and TRBJ2-7; unclear D gene. The V gene lost 4 bases and the J gene lost 1 base, with 3 bases spanning the gap. Germline values: CDR1 SGHRS, CDR2 YFSETQ. CDR3 length: 11 residues.

The chain combines TRBV14 with TRBJ1-1, with D maybe TRBD1 (5 bases). The ends were cut back, 4 bases at V and 2 bases at J, with 11 bases in the middle. The V gene's germline CDR1 is SGHDN and CDR2 FVKESK. The CDR3 sequence is 14 residues long. DNA of the CDR3: TGTGCCAGCAGCCTCCTAGGGGTTAACACTGAAGCTTTCTTT. It translates to CASSLLGVNTEAFF.

The chain uses TRBV9 and TRBJ1-3, with no clear D. CDR3 length: 16 amino acids. Trimming left V 0 bases short and J 1 base short, with 11 bases between. The germline gives CDR1 SGDLS, CDR2 YYNGEE. The CDR3 coding sequence is TGTGCCAGCAGCGTAGCCTGGGGTGATTCTGGAAACACCATATATTTT. This encodes CASSVAWGDSGNTIYF.

The chain uses TRBV5-1 and TRBJ2-1, with D possibly matching TRBD1 (6 bases). The CDR3 contains 13 residues. CDR1 is SGHRS and CDR2 is YFSETQ in the germline V gene. The germline V and J ends were trimmed by 0 bases and 9 bases, with 10 bases remaining between them. The CDR3, as DNA: TGCGCCAGCAGCTTGGTGGTACAGGGTGAGCAGTTCTTC. This encodes CASSLVVQGEQFF.

This chain connects TRBV5-4 to TRBJ2-3; D gene uncertain. V was pared by 2 bases and J by 4 bases, with 5 bases between. The CDR3 length is 12 residues. Germline V lookup: CDR1 SGHNT, CDR2 YYREEE (reference sequence). CDR3 nucleotide sequence: TGTGCCAGCAGCTTCCCCCCAGATACGCAGTATTTT. Residues: CASSFPPDTQYF.

The chain uses TRBV2 and TRBJ2-3, with D unclear. The V and J ends lost 6 bases and 1 base respectively, with 11 bases between them. Germline-derived CDR1 and CDR2 are SNHLY and FYNNEI. The CDR3 covers 14 residues. CDR3 sequence: CASRTGPGTDTQYF. The CDR3 nucleotides read TGTGCCAGCAGGACTGGGCCTGGCACAGATACGCAGTATTTT.

V is TRBV27 and J is TRBJ2-1, with 8 nucleotides matching TRBD2. CDR1 is MNHEY, CDR2 SMNVEV, per germline (reference sequence). With 6 bases clipped from V and 6 bases from J, the junction kept 7 bases outside the gene matches. The CDR3 totals 14 residues. The CDR3 region is CASRDHGGGNEQFF. For the CDR3, the DNA is TGTGCCAGCAGGGATCACGGGGGGGGCAATGAGCAGTTCTTC.

This chain connects TRBV16 to TRBJ1-5; possible D gene TRBD1, 5 bases. The germline V and J ends were trimmed by 0 bases and 5 bases, with 8 bases remaining between them. Germline CDR1 and CDR2: KGHSY and FQNENV. This CDR3 region has 14 residues. Here the CDR3 reads CASSQSSGYQPQHF. In DNA form, the CDR3 reads TGTGCCAGCAGCCAATCGTCAGGGTATCAGCCCCAGCATTTT.

This chain links TRBV30 with TRBJ2-5; D uncertain. The J call may be in error: the DNA end matches TRBJ2-7 better. Germline V gene lookup returns CDR1 GTSNPN and CDR2 SVGIG (reference sequence). The CDR3 runs to 13 residues. The CDR3 reads CAWKIGFSYEQYF. Written as DNA, the CDR3 is TGTGCCTGGAAAATCGGCTTCTCCTACGAGCAGTACTTC.

CDR3 residues: CSVEEAASFYEQFF. CDR3 in DNA: TGCAGCGTTGAGGAGGCCGCTTCTTTCTATGAGCAGTTCTTC. J is TRBJ2-1 and V is TRBV29-1, with D perhaps matching TRBD2 (5 bases). From germline, CDR1 is SQVTM and CDR2 ANQGSEA. There are 14 residues in the CDR3. V was shortened by 3 bases and J by 8 bases, with 17 bases between the two germline ends.

The chain recombines TRBV7-7 with TRBJ2-3, with D unresolved. Germline V gene lookup returns CDR1 SSHAT and CDR2 FNYEAQ (reference sequence). The germline V and J ends were trimmed by 0 bases and 5 bases, with 6 bases remaining between them. The CDR3 is 13 amino acids. DNA of the CDR3: TGTGCCAGCAGCTTAGCGGGCGAAGATACGCAGTATTTT. Protein sequence: CASSLAGEDTQYF.

This chain connects TRBV5-8 to TRBJ1-5; no definite D call. Looked up from germline, CDR1 is SGHTS and CDR2 is YDEGEE. V was cut by 4 bases and J by 4 bases, with 12 bases left in between. The CDR3 length is 14 residues. DNA of the CDR3: TGTGCCAGCAGCCGTGGACGGCAAAATCAGCCCCAGCATTTT. Protein sequence: CASSRGRQNQPQHF.

The J gene is TRBJ1-5, the V gene TRBV30, with D maybe TRBD1 (6 bases). Trimming removed 3 bases at V and 2 bases at J, with 14 bases between. The germline CDR1 and CDR2 sequences are GTSNPN and SVGIG (reference sequence). CDR3 length equals 15 residues. CDR3: CAWRNRVRGNQPQHF. CDR3 nucleotide sequence: TGTGCCTGGAGAAACAGGGTACGCGGCAATCAGCCCCAGCATTTT.

This CDR3 is CASSPQSSSGSMADTQYF. In nucleotides, the CDR3 is TGTGCCAGCTCACCACAATCCTCTAGCGGGAGTATGGCAGATACGCAGTATTTT. This sequence joins TRBV18 and TRBJ2-3, with 10 positions matching TRBD2. V shed 1 base and J 4 bases; nucleotides not matched to a gene: 11. This CDR3 is built from 18 residues. Germline V CDR1 and CDR2: KGHSH, LQKENI.

The CDR3, as DNA: TGTGCCAGTAGTAGTACCCGGGTGGGGGCCAAAAACATTCAGTACTTC. It codes for CASSSTRVGAKNIQYF. The V gene is TRBV19, the J gene TRBJ2-4; no reliable D call. V shed 4 bases and J shed 1 base, with 14 bases lying between them. Looked up from germline, CDR1 is LNHDA and CDR2 is SQIVND (reference sequence). CDR3 length: 16 amino acids.

Worth noting for this clone: The same CDR3 arises from other DNA sequences in this sample as well. The chain couples TRBV7-6 to TRBJ2-5; D is unresolved. The germline CDR1 and CDR2 sequences are SGHVS and FNYEAQ. V was trimmed by 4 bases and J by 0 bases, leaving 3 bases between them. CDR3 size: 12 residues. DNA of the CDR3: TGTGCCAGCAGCTCGCACCAAGAGACCCAGTACTTC. Translated: CASSSHQETQYF.

The table lists this clone with a few counts. The chain links TRBV7-9 to TRBJ2-5; no clear D. Germline lookup yields CDR1 SEHNR and CDR2 FQNEAQ (reference sequence). The CDR3 extends over 13 amino acids. Trimming removed 2 bases from V and 0 bases from J, with 4 bases in between. The CDR3 nucleotides are TGTGCCAGCAGCTTAAGGGACCAAGAGACCCAGTACTTC. It specifies CASSLRDQETQYF.

The chain has TRBV5-1 and TRBJ2-7; TRBD2 might be the D (7 bases). V shed 8 bases and J shed 5 bases, with 29 bases lying between them. This CDR3 contains 17 residues. The V gene's germline CDR1 is SGHRS and CDR2 YFSETQ. The CDR3 sequence is CASSQGRAGSYSHEQYF. The DNA of the CDR3 is TGCGCCAGTTCCCAGGGGAGGGCTGGCAGTTATAGCCACGAGCAGTACTTC.

V gene TRBV30 combines with J gene TRBJ1-2; the D is unclear. The CDR3 contains 13 residues. Germline CDR1 and CDR2: GTSNPN and SVGIG (reference sequence). Trimming shortened V by 8 bases and J by 2 bases, and 15 bases separated the two germline ends. This chain's CDR3 is CAVGPKGNYGYTF. DNA for the CDR3: TGTGCCGTAGGTCCCAAGGGAAACTATGGCTACACCTTC.

The chain links TRBV7-2 to TRBJ1-1; unclear D gene. Germline V lookup: CDR1 SGHTA, CDR2 FQGNSA. This CDR3 comprises 14 residues. Deletions cut 2 bases from V and 3 bases from J, with 10 bases between. DNA for the CDR3: TGTGCCAGCAGCTTATTCGACGCATACACTGAAGCTTTCTTT. Residues: CASSLFDAYTEAFF.

This clone was detected only a few times. The V and J genes are TRBV6-4 and TRBJ2-2; 8 bases map to TRBD2. CDR1 is MRHNA and CDR2 is SNTAGT in the germline V gene. The CDR3 sequence is 15 residues long. The ends lost 4 bases at V and 2 bases at J; junction bases unmatched: 3. The CDR3 sequence is CASSVGLGNTGELFF. Here the CDR3 DNA reads TGTGCCAGCAGTGTGGGACTAGGTAACACCGGGGAGCTGTTTTTT.

In this sample, this clone turned up once. V usage is TRBV4-1 and J usage is TRBJ2-2; a weak D match, TRBD1 (5 bases). Trimming shortened V by 3 bases and J by 0 bases, and 14 bases separated the two germline ends. CDR1 and CDR2 from the germline V gene are MGHRA and YSYEKL. The CDR3 contains 17 residues. In DNA, the CDR3 is TGCGCCAGCAGCCACGACAGAACGTTCGCGAACACCGGGGAGCTGTTTTTT. The encoded protein is CASSHDRTFANTGELFF.

The chain has TRBV27 and TRBJ2-1; possible D gene TRBD1, 5 bases. The CDR3 length is 15 residues. Per germline, CDR1 MNHEY and CDR2 SMNVEV (reference sequence). Deletions cut 6 bases from V and 1 base from J, with 13 bases between. CDR3 coding DNA: TGTGCCAGCAGATCCCGACAGACTTCCTACAATGAGCAGTTCTTC. This encodes CASRSRQTSYNEQFF.

This chain connects TRBV30 to TRBJ2-5; maybe TRBD2 (5 bases). From germline, CDR1 is GTSNPN and CDR2 SVGIG (reference sequence). This CDR3 region has 13 residues. Deletions cut 2 bases from V and 5 bases from J, with 12 bases between. CDR3 sequence reads: CAWSFLAGETQYF. The CDR3 coding sequence is TGTGCCTGGAGTTTTCTAGCCGGGGAGACCCAGTACTTC.